The source of this T cell receptor beta chain is a study of blood T cell repertoires in COVID-19. Turning to the study itself: Acute and convalescent COVID-19 samples came from the United States, Italy and Spain. Sources were T cells, B-cell-depleted T cells, or PBMCs; the material itself was cDNA or gDNA.

The CDR3 runs 15 residues. Germline V gene sequence: CDR1 MNHEY, CDR2 SVGAGI. V was pared by 6 bases and J by 3 bases, with 18 bases between. Only in-frame clones appear in the TCRdb table, and some are missing; sequencing was by immunoSEQ multiplex PCR. This sample has roughly 180,000 clones, with 80% to 90% found just once. The chain joins TRBV6-5 to TRBJ2-7; maybe TRBD1 (5 bases). The clonotype comes from a man aged 55 to 70 with acute or convalescent COVID-19. The sample taken for sequencing was peripheral blood. This CDR3 reads CASRDGAEHLYEQYF. The DNA for the CDR3 is TGTGCCAGCAGGGATGGGGCGGAACACCTCTACGAGCAGTACTTC.